These T cell receptor beta chains were read from a single sample in a study of quantifying T cell responses using KT2 cells. TCRdb re-called the UMI-ligation and nested PCR reads with MiXCR, one entry per CDR3 protein. The sample lists around 50,000 distinct CDR3 sequences, roughly 10% occurring once. The specimen was PBMCs spiked with cells of the T cell clone KT2. These receptor sequences come from a human donor. Both conserved end residues are part of each CDR3. D genes are given only for firm matches. Clone size, where shown, is once, few, many, or a class for clones that have expanded.

J gene,V gene,clone size,D gene,CDR3 protein,CDR3 DNA
TRBJ1-1,TRBV30,many,NA,CAWTLGPEAFF,TGTGCCTGGACTTTGGGGCCCGAAGCTTTCTTT
TRBJ2-3,TRBV20-1,many,NA,CSAVEEATDTQYF,TGCAGTGCTGTCGAAGAAGCTACAGATACGCAGTATTTT
TRBJ2-7,TRBV6-6,few,NA,CASTGGQSYEQYF,TGTGCCAGCACCGGAGGACAGTCCTACGAGCAGTACTTC
TRBJ1-1,TRBV7-9,NA,NA,CASSLEGTAFF,TGTGCCAGCAGCTTGGAGGGAACAGCTTTCTTT
TRBJ2-4,TRBV19,many,TRBD2,CASSSSAGRAKNIQYF,TGTGCCAGTAGTTCCTCAGCGGGACGAGCCAAAAACATTCAGTACTTC
TRBJ2-1,TRBV30,few,NA,CAWSVRIGNEQFF,TGTGCCTGGAGTGTACGAATCGGGAATGAGCAGTTCTTC
TRBJ2-7,TRBV28,many,TRBD1,CASSSAGTGASEQYF,TGTGCCAGCAGTTCCGCCGGGACAGGGGCCTCCGAGCAGTACTTC
TRBJ2-2,TRBV29-1,many,TRBD1,CSVPGQGDAGELFF,TGCAGCGTTCCGGGACAGGGGGACGCCGGGGAGCTGTTTTTT
TRBJ2-2,TRBV2,few,TRBD2,CASSLAGGSVSGELFF,TGTGCCAGCAGCCTAGCGGGAGGGTCTGTTTCCGGGGAGCTGTTTTTT
TRBJ2-5,TRBV25-1,few,NA,CASSDPRRPQETQYF,TGTGCCAGCAGTGATCCCCGGCGGCCTCAAGAGACCCAGTACTTC
TRBJ1-1,TRBV2,NA,NA,CASSGLQGITEAFF,TGTGCCAGCAGTGGTCTTCAGGGGATCACTGAAGCTTTCTTT
TRBJ2-5,TRBV27,NA,NA,CASSLRRVSQETQYF,TGTGCCAGCAGTTTAAGGCGGGTTAGCCAAGAGACCCAGTACTTC
TRBJ2-3,TRBV11-2,few,TRBD2,CASSLERGGQDTQYF,TGTGCCAGCAGCTTAGAGCGGGGGGGCCAAGATACGCAGTATTTT
TRBJ2-1,TRBV20-1,few,TRBD1,CSARVDRAYNEQFF,TGCAGTGCTAGAGTGGACAGGGCTTACAATGAGCAGTTCTTC
TRBJ1-4,TRBV7-2,few,NA,CASSSGGANEKLFF,TGTGCCAGCAGCTCCGGTGGAGCTAATGAAAAACTGTTTTTT
TRBJ1-2,TRBV3-1,NA,NA,CASRERANYGYTF,TGTGCCAGCAGGGAAAGGGCTAACTATGGCTACACCTTC
TRBJ1-2,TRBV6-4,few,NA,CASSDRGGTYYGYTF,TGTGCCAGCAGTGACCGAGGGGGGACGTACTATGGCTACACCTTC
TRBJ2-3,TRBV7-6,few,NA,CASSLSGAQEDTQYF,TGTGCCAGCAGCTTATCGGGGGCCCAGGAAGATACGCAGTATTTT
TRBJ2-3,TRBV7-8,few,NA,CASGGRAADTQYF,TGTGCCAGCGGAGGGCGGGCGGCAGATACGCAGTATTTT
TRBJ2-5,TRBV6-2/TRBV6-3,NA,TRBD2,CASSRGLAGDKETQYF,TGTGCCAGCAGCCGGGGACTAGCGGGAGACAAAGAGACCCAGTACTTC
TRBJ1-6,TRBV7-6,NA,NA,CASSRTGPYNSPLHF,TGTGCCAGCAGCCGGACCGGCCCCTATAATTCACCCCTCCACTTT
TRBJ2-7,TRBV6-1,few,TRBD2,CASSVGTSGKYF,TGTGCCAGCAGTGTCGGGACTAGCGGAAAGTACTTC
TRBJ2-7,TRBV20-1,many,NA,CSALAARLTSGVSLPYEQYF,TGCAGTGCCCTGGCCGCTAGATTAACATCAGGGGTGTCCCTCCCCTACGAGCAGTACTTC
TRBJ1-1,TRBV5-1,NA,NA,CASSLVGGLSRTEAFF,TGCGCCAGCAGCTTGGTTGGGGGACTCTCGAGGACTGAAGCTTTCTTT
TRBJ2-1,TRBV7-9,many,NA,CASSIGLIGRQVNEQFF,TGTGCCAGCAGCATAGGTTTAATTGGGAGGCAGGTCAATGAGCAGTTCTTC
TRBJ1-1,TRBV7-2,few,NA,CASSLTYRSSNTEAFF,TGTGCCAGCAGCTTAACTTACAGGTCTTCAAACACTGAAGCTTTCTTT
TRBJ2-1,TRBV10-2,NA,NA,CASSNRVDEQFF,TGCGCCAGCAGTAACCGGGTTGATGAGCAGTTCTTC
TRBJ2-7,TRBV12-3/TRBV12-4,few,TRBD1,CASSLVGTGSREQYF,TGTGCCAGCAGTTTAGTCGGGACAGGGTCTCGTGAGCAGTACTTC
TRBJ2-7,TRBV21-1,NA,NA,CAREKDLYEQYF,TGTGCCAGGGAAAAAGACCTCTACGAGCAGTACTTC
TRBJ2-2,TRBV29-1,few,TRBD2,CSVRTSGGEDTGELFF,TGCAGCGTCAGGACTAGCGGGGGAGAGGACACCGGGGAGCTGTTTTTT
TRBJ2-2,TRBV15,NA,NA,CATSRDMRGSAVFF,TGTGCCACCAGCAGAGATATGCGCGGGTCCGCGGTGTTTTTT
TRBJ1-1,TRBV7-9,NA,NA,CASSLVSGDTEAFF,TGTGCCAGCAGCTTAGTATCAGGAGACACTGAAGCTTTCTTT
TRBJ1-1,TRBV7-2,few,NA,CASSVGSGGEAFF,TGTGCCAGCAGCGTTGGTAGCGGAGGTGAAGCTTTCTTT
TRBJ2-1,TRBV19,few,NA,CASRGDFSYNEQFF,TGTGCCAGTAGAGGGGACTTCTCCTACAATGAGCAGTTCTTC
TRBJ2-2,TRBV7-3,few,NA,CASSPGNTGELFF,TGTGCCAGCAGCCCAGGAAACACCGGGGAGCTGTTTTTT
TRBJ2-1,TRBV11-2,NA,NA,CASSPMGGPYNEQFF,TGTGCCAGCAGCCCCATGGGGGGCCCCTACAATGAGCAGTTCTTC
TRBJ2-1,TRBV7-8,many,NA,CASIYREPSSYNEQFF,TGTGCCAGCATCTACCGAGAACCGAGCTCCTACAATGAGCAGTTCTTC